These T cell receptor beta chains were read from a single sample in a study of T cells after yellow fever vaccination. TCRdb recomputed calls from the 5' RACE reads with MiXCR, one row per CDR3 protein. The sample includes 350,000 to 450,000 distinct CDR3 sequences, 18% of them seen just once. The source material was PBMCs, sampled before the yellow fever booster vaccination. Source of these receptors: a man aged 18-30 years who received the YFV17D yellow fever vaccine. Both conserved end residues are trimmed from each CDR3. Rows may omit the clone size; those that give it use once, few, many or a size class.

abundance: NA; j_gene: TRBJ2-3; v_gene: TRBV4-1; CDR3aa: ASSHPSGLAEDTQY
abundance: many; j_gene: TRBJ2-2; v_gene: TRBV18; CDR3aa: ASSPETGTGELF
abundance: NA; j_gene: TRBJ2-5; v_gene: TRBV4-3; CDR3aa: ASSQDPERETQY
abundance: NA; j_gene: TRBJ2-2; v_gene: TRBV4-1; CDR3aa: ASSPNPGTGELF
abundance: few; j_gene: TRBJ1-4; v_gene: TRBV4-2; CDR3aa: ASSQERTKYEKLF
abundance: NA; j_gene: TRBJ1-1; v_gene: TRBV10-3; CDR3aa: AIKGQGVETEAF
abundance: NA; j_gene: TRBJ2-1; v_gene: TRBV5-1; CDR3aa: ASSLGILSYNEQF
abundance: NA; j_gene: TRBJ2-5; v_gene: TRBV4-2; CDR3aa: ASSQGSGGKQETQY
abundance: few; j_gene: TRBJ1-3; v_gene: TRBV6-6; CDR3aa: ASQRGVSGNTIY
abundance: NA; j_gene: TRBJ2-5; v_gene: TRBV20-1; CDR3aa: SANRVGETQY
abundance: NA; j_gene: TRBJ2-2; v_gene: TRBV24-1; CDR3aa: ATRGLAATGELF
abundance: NA; j_gene: TRBJ1-3; v_gene: TRBV6-5; CDR3aa: ASSYQGQTFSGNTIY
abundance: few; j_gene: TRBJ2-7; v_gene: TRBV29-1; CDR3aa: SVGRQGDEQY
abundance: NA; j_gene: TRBJ2-2; v_gene: TRBV4-1; CDR3aa: ASMQQGEAGELF
abundance: NA; j_gene: TRBJ1-2; v_gene: TRBV7-2; CDR3aa: ASSSLGLYGYT
abundance: few; j_gene: TRBJ2-5; v_gene: TRBV5-5; CDR3aa: ASSLTPSAQRGETQY
abundance: NA; j_gene: TRBJ1-1; v_gene: TRBV11-2; CDR3aa: ASSSRGGMNTEAF
abundance: many; j_gene: TRBJ1-2; v_gene: TRBV5-4; CDR3aa: ASSFSRAAGYT
abundance: few; j_gene: TRBJ2-3; v_gene: TRBV5-1; CDR3aa: ASSVAGTANTDTQY
abundance: few; j_gene: TRBJ2-3; v_gene: TRBV24-1; CDR3aa: ATSERDRATDTQY
abundance: few; j_gene: TRBJ1-2; v_gene: TRBV29-1; CDR3aa: SVETRHGYT
abundance: NA; j_gene: TRBJ2-3; v_gene: TRBV11-2; CDR3aa: ASSVGGGSDTQY
abundance: NA; j_gene: TRBJ2-4; v_gene: TRBV4-1; CDR3aa: ASSQGALDIQY
abundance: few; j_gene: TRBJ2-3; v_gene: TRBV3-1; CDR3aa: ASSQYPGQGNTDTQY